A selection of T cell receptor beta chains follows, all from one sample in a study of OX40 agonist ivuxolimab in advanced cancers. TCRdb's copy holds only in-frame clones and misses some; the assay was immunoSEQ multiplex PCR. The sample includes roughly 70,000 clones, approximately 83% of them seen just once. The sample in question was CD4+ or CD8+ T cells sorted from blood, obtained in a trial of the OX40 agonist ivuxolimab. The receptors derive from an adult with an advanced solid tumor such as melanoma, head and neck, liver or kidney cancer. Each CDR3 is given with its conserved first and last residue. D genes are given only for firm matches.

V	D	J	DNA	CDR3
TRBV10-1	TRBD1	TRBJ1-2	TGCGCCAGCAGTGAGTCCCGGGACAGGGGGCTTTATGGCTACACCTTC	CASSESRDRGLYGYTF
TRBV2	-	TRBJ2-7	TGTGCCAGCAGTGAAAGGACAGCTTCTCGCTACGAGCAGTACTTC	CASSERTASRYEQYF
TRBV7-2	TRBD1	TRBJ2-1	TGTGCCAGCAGCTGGAGTCAGGGGGTGAATGAGCAGTTCTTC	CASSWSQGVNEQFF
TRBV6-6	TRBD1	TRBJ1-5	TGTGCCAGCAGTCAACGACAGGGCCCCCAGCCCCAGCATTTT	CASSQRQGPQPQHF
TRBV5-1	TRBD1	TRBJ1-6	TGCGCCAGCAGCTTACAGGGGTTTGGTTCACCCCTCCACTTT	CASSLQGFGSPLHF
TRBV30	TRBD2	TRBJ2-2	TGTGCCTGGACCAAGACTAGCGGGAGGGGCGGGCAGCTGTTTTTT	CAWTKTSGRGGQLFF
TRBV7-8	TRBD1	TRBJ1-4	TGTGCCAGCAGCTTAGCTCGGGCAGGGGGACAAAAACTGTTTTTT	CASSLARAGGQKLFF
TRBV7-8	-	TRBJ1-2	TGTGCCAGCAGCTCAACTACGGTAGCTAACTATGGCTACACCTTC	CASSSTTVANYGYTF
TRBV28	TRBD1	TRBJ1-2	TGTGCCAGCACAGGGGGGAATACTGGTGGCTACACCTTC	CASTGGNTGGYTF
TRBV7-9	-	TRBJ2-7	TGTGCCAGCAGCTTAGTAGGGCAGCCGTCCTACGAGCAGTACTTC	CASSLVGQPSYEQYF
TRBV7-9	-	TRBJ1-2	TGTGCCAGCAACTCCCTGGGCTATGGCTACACCTTC	CASNSLGYGYTF
TRBV27	-	TRBJ1-1	TGTGCCAGCAGTTTAGGACGGGTGAACACTGAAGCTTTCTTT	CASSLGRVNTEAFF
TRBV10-1	-	TRBJ1-1	TGCGCCAGCAGTGCCGAGAGGAACACTGAAGCTTTCTTT	CASSAERNTEAFF
TRBV5-1	TRBD2	TRBJ2-1	TGCGCCAGCAGCCCCGGACTAGCGGGGGGGGGCAATGAGCAGTTCTTC	CASSPGLAGGGNEQFF
TRBV19	-	TRBJ2-5	TGTGCCAGTAGCTTCCGGGGCGCCCAAGAGACCCAGTACTTC	CASSFRGAQETQYF